This T cell receptor (beta chain) appears in the sequencing data of a study of T cells in Graves' hyperthyroidism and ophthalmopathy. V lost 6 bases and J 0 bases, leaving 14 bases between the germline ends. This CDR3 contains 16 residues. Germline V CDR1 and CDR2: SNHLY, FYNNEI. RNA transcripts gave rise to amplified TCR beta CDR3 regions. First-round RT-PCR targeting the TCR CDR3 was performed with the HTBI primer set. In TCRdb, the multiplex PCR reads were re-called with MiXCR into one record per CDR3 protein. The table records roughly 100,000 distinct CDR3 sequences, about 51% of them present only once.

This sequence joins TRBV2 and TRBJ2-2; the D gene could be TRBD1 or TRBD2 (5 bases each). The TCR originated in a woman between 40 and 50 years old with Graves' hyperthyroidism. Sequencing input: blood. The CDR3 DNA reads TGTGCCAGCAGGGAAACGGGGACGGCGAACACCGGGGAGCTGTTTTTT. Its translation is CASRETGTANTGELFF.